This T cell receptor (beta chain) was identified during a study of T cell changes during pregnancy in multiple sclerosis (dated by TCRdb to the late 2010s). In the study overall: In women with multiple sclerosis, the researchers looked at how the T cell repertoire shifted as pregnancy progressed.

Library preparation employed the immunoSEQ multiplex PCR assay. In TCRdb, the immuneACCESS table is reduced to in-frame sequences with V and J assigned. These tables do not hold every clone; where another copy was compared, an unresolved V gene accounts for under half, and the others remain unexplained. The sample table records 39,000 or so clones; roughly 90% of these occur just once. 26% of the sample belongs to the ten largest clones. A note on this clone: Its antigen is still unknown. Base qualities are not at hand, and no much larger clone is one base apart.

V is clipped by 0 bases and J by 4 bases, and the sequence between their germline boundaries is 16 bases long. Per the germline V gene, SGDLS is the CDR1 and YYNGEE is the CDR2. The CDR3 starts with the cysteine, ends with the phenylalanine, and has 16 residues. The only DNA kept is the CDR3, 48 bases in frame from the first base. This chain joins TRBV9 to TRBJ1-2; the D gene is perhaps TRBD1, from 6 matching bases. The source material was CD8+ T cells from peripheral blood mononuclear cells, sampled before pregnancy. This TCR came from a female donor with multiple sclerosis, enrolled in a pregnancy study. The DNA sequence reads TGTGCCAGCAGCGTAGGTAAGGACAGACGTCCCTATGGCTACACCTTC. Its amino acids are CASSVGKDRRPYGYTF.